The 27 T cell receptor beta chains below were found in one sample sequenced in a study of monozygotic twins with inflammatory bowel disease. TCRdb re-called the 5' RACE reads; one entry per CDR3 protein, DNA not given. The sample includes around 370,000 distinct CDR3 sequences. Material for sequencing was blood. The receptors were sampled from a human donor with ulcerative colitis or Crohn's disease, or a healthy co-twin of an affected twin (not recorded which).

V usage is TRBV4-2 and J usage is TRBJ2-1; the TCRdb call, TRBD1, lacks DNA for checking. Germline lookup yields CDR1 LGHNA and CDR2 YNFKEQ. The CDR3 contains 16 residues. The CDR3 loop reads CASSLDRGGENNEQFF.

The chain carries TRBV12-3 or TRBV12-4 and TRBJ2-7. This CDR3 spans 14 amino acids. CDR3 protein: CASSLRSLGYEQYF.

The V call is TRBV27, the J call TRBJ2-1; the D call of TRBD1 rests on TCRdb alone, since no DNA is present to check it. CDR1 is MNHEY and CDR2 is SMNVEV in the germline V gene (reference sequence). The CDR3 loop spans 15 amino acids. The CDR3 sequence is CASGQARQGVGEQFF.

This chain links TRBV20-1 with TRBJ2-7; TCRdb gives TRBD2 as the D gene, but with no DNA this cannot be confirmed. The CDR3 extends over 15 amino acids. Germline V gives CDR1 DFQATT, CDR2 SNEGSKA (reference sequence). The CDR3 loop reads CSASTSGESSYEQYF.

The rearrangement uses TRBV21-1 and TRBJ1-5; the TCRdb D gene call, TRBD1, has no DNA to confirm it. TRBV21-1 is a listed pseudogene. This CDR3 has 18 residues. This chain's CDR3 is CASSASGTGFWSNQPQHF.

The J gene is TRBJ2-3, the V gene TRBV6-1; TCRdb outputs TRBD2, but without DNA this stays unchecked. The CDR3 runs to 17 residues. Germline values: CDR1 MNHNS, CDR2 SASEGT. CDR3 protein: CASSDLGRGGSTDTQYF.

The CDR3: CASSLPTADTQYF. J is TRBJ2-3 and V is TRBV5-1. The CDR3 covers 13 residues. Germline V gene sequence: CDR1 SGHRS, CDR2 YFSETQ.

The chain joins TRBV12-3 or TRBV12-4 to TRBJ2-3; the D gene TCRdb calls, TRBD1, cannot be checked with no DNA. The CDR3 contains 16 residues. CDR3 loop: CASSLAGTALTDTQYF.

The chain is built from TRBV20-1 and TRBJ1-2. The CDR3 is 15 residues long. Germline assignment: CDR1 DFQATT and CDR2 SNEGSKA (reference sequence). CDR3 amino acids: CSARLWGSANYGYTF.

V gene TRBV7-2 combines with J gene TRBJ2-3. The germline V gene encodes CDR1 SGHTA and CDR2 FQGNSA. This CDR3 is 15 amino acids long. The CDR3 sequence: CASSFTGYYTDTQYF.

The chain recombines TRBV5-1 with TRBJ2-5; TCRdb reports TRBD1, a call that lacks DNA to check it against. The CDR3 consists of 14 residues. The germline V gene has CDR1 SGHRS and CDR2 YFSETQ. The chain's CDR3 is CASQGDRDWETQYF.

This chain uses TRBV6-5 with TRBJ1-2; no DNA is available, so the TRBD1 call from TCRdb remains unchecked. CDR1 is MNHEY and CDR2 is SVGAGI in the germline V gene. The CDR3 consists of 13 residues. This CDR3 is CASSLQGAEGYTF.

The rearrangement uses TRBV20-1 and TRBJ2-1; there is no DNA to check the TCRdb D call of TRBD1. The germline V gene encodes CDR1 DFQATT and CDR2 SNEGSKA (reference sequence). CDR3 length: 15 amino acids. This CDR3 is CSARARDSSYNEQFF.

CDR3 sequence: CSARVDTRWTQYF. The J gene is TRBJ2-7, the V gene TRBV20-1; the TCRdb call, TRBD1, lacks DNA for checking. Germline CDR1 is DFQATT and CDR2 is SNEGSKA (reference sequence). The CDR3 contains 13 residues.

The rearrangement links TRBV5-1 to TRBJ2-1. The CDR3 sequence is 12 residues long. Per germline, CDR1 SGHRS and CDR2 YFSETQ. The CDR3 loop is CASSFWANEQFF.

This rearrangement joins TRBV7-2 to TRBJ2-5; lacking DNA, the TRBD1 call made by TCRdb goes unchecked. This CDR3 is 15 amino acids long. Germline CDR1 reads SGHTA; CDR2 reads FQGNSA. CDR3 region: CASSSGTGRKETQYF.

The genes are TRBV27 and TRBJ1-2. Germline lookup yields CDR1 MNHEY and CDR2 SMNVEV (reference sequence). The CDR3 length is 15 residues. CDR3 amino acids: CASSLGRGSNYGYTF.

CDR3 residues: CATSDSRTAGDTQYF. This sequence joins TRBV24-1 and TRBJ2-3. CDR3 size: 15 residues. CDR1 is KGHDR, CDR2 SFDVKD, per germline.

The chain links TRBV6-2 or TRBV6-3 to TRBJ1-2; TCRdb returns TRBD1, unconfirmable since there is no DNA. Germline V lookup: CDR1 MNHEY, CDR2 SVGEGT. The length of the CDR3 is 18 residues. The CDR3: CASKRLGSDSPRNYGYTF.

The CDR3 protein is CASSLSLAGGGEQFF. The J gene is TRBJ2-1, the V gene TRBV12-3 or TRBV12-4; without DNA, the TCRdb call of TRBD2 cannot be checked. There are 15 residues in the CDR3.

The chain couples TRBV20-1 to TRBJ2-3; TCRdb's assignment of TRBD2 cannot be checked, as there is no DNA. The CDR3 is 16 amino acids. In germline, CDR1 is DFQATT, CDR2 SNEGSKA (reference sequence). CDR3 residues: CSARDPLLAGGDTQYF.

The J gene is TRBJ1-2, the V gene TRBV7-9. Germline CDR1 reads SEHNR; CDR2 reads FQNEAQ (reference sequence). The CDR3 contains 13 residues. The CDR3: CASSLRTGDSYTF.

The chain is built from TRBV5-6 and TRBJ2-1; checking the TCRdb D call of TRBD1 is not possible without DNA. The CDR3 consists of 14 residues. In germline, CDR1 is SGHDT, CDR2 YYEEEE. The CDR3 reads CATTPGQAYNEQFF.

This chain uses TRBV29-1 with TRBJ2-7; TCRdb reports TRBD1, a call that lacks DNA to check it against. This CDR3 region has 13 residues. CDR1 is SQVTM, CDR2 ANQGSEA, per germline. This CDR3 is CSARTGDTYEQYF.

V is TRBV19 and J is TRBJ2-5; TCRdb's D gene call, TRBD1, goes unchecked for lack of DNA. From germline, CDR1 is LNHDA and CDR2 SQIVND (reference sequence). The CDR3 spans 17 residues. The CDR3 loop is CASSIRNQNRVLETQYF.

The rearrangement joins TRBV29-1 to TRBJ2-1. This CDR3 contains 14 residues. Germline loops: CDR1 SQVTM, CDR2 ANQGSEA. The CDR3 protein is CSVDGGDSYNEQFF.

The V gene is TRBV27, the J gene TRBJ1-2; TCRdb gives TRBD1 as the D gene, but with no DNA this cannot be confirmed. Germline-derived CDR1 and CDR2 are MNHEY and SMNVEV (reference sequence). The CDR3 covers 15 residues. CDR3 in amino acids: CASSPLGAGDSGYTF.